This T cell receptor (beta chain) came from a study of cytomegalovirus exposure and HLA in healthy donors. The germline CDR1 and CDR2 sequences are MNHEY and SVGAGI. V lost 6 bases, J lost 7 bases, and 7 bases stayed unmatched. CDR3 length: 15 amino acids. The PCR had 60 Vbeta and 13 Jbeta primers. Repertoires were generated with immunoSEQ multiplex PCR, while TCRdb's copy carries only in-frame clones and drops some. The data hold over 150,000 clones, with over 65% observed a single time. This clone is a singleton in its sample. Its antigen remains unknown. Findings and limits, study-wide: Productive rates of about 87% or about 30% were seen for most TCR beta V segments in an earlier analysis. Evidence from a later analysis indicated that most CMV-associated TCR beta chains looked HLA-restricted.

This sequence joins TRBV6-5 and TRBJ2-1; 12 bases are shared with TRBD2. This receptor was obtained from a woman aged 40 to 49 in good health and CMV-seropositive. Sequenced material: PBMCs. The DNA for the CDR3 is TGTGCCAGCAGGTACACTAGCGGGAGGATGAATGAGCAGTTCTTC. Its translation: CASRYTSGRMNEQFF.